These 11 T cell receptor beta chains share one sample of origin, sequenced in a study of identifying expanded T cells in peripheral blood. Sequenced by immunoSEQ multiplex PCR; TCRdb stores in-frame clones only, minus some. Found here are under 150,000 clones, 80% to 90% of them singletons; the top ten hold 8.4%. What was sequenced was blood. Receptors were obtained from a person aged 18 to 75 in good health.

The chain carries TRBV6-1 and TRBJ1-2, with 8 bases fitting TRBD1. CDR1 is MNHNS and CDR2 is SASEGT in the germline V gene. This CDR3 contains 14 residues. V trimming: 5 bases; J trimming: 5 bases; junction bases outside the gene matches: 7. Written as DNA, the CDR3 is TGTGCCAGCAGTCCTCTGGACAGGGCGTATGGCTACACCTTC. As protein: CASSPLDRAYGYTF.

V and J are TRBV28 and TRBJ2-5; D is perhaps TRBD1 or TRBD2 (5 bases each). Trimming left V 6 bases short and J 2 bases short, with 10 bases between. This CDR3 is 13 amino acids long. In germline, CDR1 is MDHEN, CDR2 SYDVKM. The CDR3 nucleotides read TGTGCCAGCAGGGGACCGCCGCAAGAGACCCAGTACTTC. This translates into CASRGPPQETQYF.

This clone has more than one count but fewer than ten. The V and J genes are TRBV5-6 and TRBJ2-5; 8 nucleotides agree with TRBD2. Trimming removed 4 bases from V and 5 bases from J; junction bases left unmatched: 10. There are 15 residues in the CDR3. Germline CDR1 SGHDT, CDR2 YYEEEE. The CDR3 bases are TGTGCCAGCAGCACAGCCGGGACTAGGTGGGAGACCCAGTACTTC. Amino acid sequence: CASSTAGTRWETQYF. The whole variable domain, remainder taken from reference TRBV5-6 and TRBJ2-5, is DAGVTQSPTHLIKTRGQQVTLRCSPKSGHDTVSWYQQALGQGPQFIFQYYEEEERQRGNFPDRFSGHQFPNYSSELNVNALLLGDSALYLCASSTAGTRWETQYFGPGTRLLVL.

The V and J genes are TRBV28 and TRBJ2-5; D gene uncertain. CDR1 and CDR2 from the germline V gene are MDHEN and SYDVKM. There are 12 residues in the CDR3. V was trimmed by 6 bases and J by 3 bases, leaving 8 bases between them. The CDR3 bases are TGTGCCAGCAGCACACATAAAGAGACCCAGTACTTC. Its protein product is CASSTHKETQYF.

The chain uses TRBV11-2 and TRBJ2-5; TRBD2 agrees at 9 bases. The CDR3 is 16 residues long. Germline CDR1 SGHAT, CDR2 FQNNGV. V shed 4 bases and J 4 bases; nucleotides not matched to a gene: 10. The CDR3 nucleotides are TGTGCCAGCAGCTCGGGGTTAGCGGGAGAGGGAGAGACCCAGTACTTC. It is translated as CASSSGLAGEGETQYF.

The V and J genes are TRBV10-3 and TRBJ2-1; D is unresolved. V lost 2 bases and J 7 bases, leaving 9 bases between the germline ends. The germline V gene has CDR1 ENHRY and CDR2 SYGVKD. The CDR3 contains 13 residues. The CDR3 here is CAISETMGNEQFF. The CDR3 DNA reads TGTGCCATCAGTGAGACAATGGGTAATGAGCAGTTCTTC.

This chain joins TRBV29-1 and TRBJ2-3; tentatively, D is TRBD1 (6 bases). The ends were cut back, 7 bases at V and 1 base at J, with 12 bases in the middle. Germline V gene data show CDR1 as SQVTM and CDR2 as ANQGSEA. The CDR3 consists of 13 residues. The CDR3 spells CSAYRDRTDTQYF. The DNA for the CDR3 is TGCAGCGCCTACAGGGACCGCACAGATACGCAGTATTTT.

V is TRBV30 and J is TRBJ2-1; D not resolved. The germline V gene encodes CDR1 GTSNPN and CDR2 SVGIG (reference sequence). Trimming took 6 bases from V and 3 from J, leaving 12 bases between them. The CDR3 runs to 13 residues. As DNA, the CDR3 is TGTGCCTGCTCTCGATCGCTCTACAATGAGCAGTTCTTC. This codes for CACSRSLYNEQFF.

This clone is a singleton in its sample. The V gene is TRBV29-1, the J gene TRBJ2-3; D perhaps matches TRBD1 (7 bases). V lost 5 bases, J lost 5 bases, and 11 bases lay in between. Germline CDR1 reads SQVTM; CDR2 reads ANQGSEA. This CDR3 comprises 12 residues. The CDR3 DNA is TGCAGCGTTACCAGGGGGGTAGATACGCAGTATTTT. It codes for CSVTRGVDTQYF.

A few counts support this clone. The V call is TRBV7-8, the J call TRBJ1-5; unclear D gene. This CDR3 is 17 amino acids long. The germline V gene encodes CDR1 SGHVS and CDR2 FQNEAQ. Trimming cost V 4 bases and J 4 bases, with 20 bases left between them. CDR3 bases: TGTGCCAGCAGCTCCGACCGATGGGCAGATTCTAATCAGCCCCAGCATTTT. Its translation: CASSSDRWADSNQPQHF.

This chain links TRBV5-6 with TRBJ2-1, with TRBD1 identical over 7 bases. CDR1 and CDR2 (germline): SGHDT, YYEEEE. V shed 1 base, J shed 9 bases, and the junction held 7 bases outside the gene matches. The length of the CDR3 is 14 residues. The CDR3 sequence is CASSLLGGGGEQFF. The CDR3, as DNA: TGTGCCAGCAGCTTGCTAGGGGGCGGCGGTGAGCAGTTCTTC.